The clone carrying this TCR beta chain has only one observation. The antigen is undetermined. Researchers report immunoSEQ v3.0 was run at survey level. Assay used: immunoSEQ multiplex PCR; TCRdb lists only in-frame clones, some missing. Of about 28,000 clones in the sample, over 90% were seen once. These data are taken from a study of long-term antiretroviral therapy in people with HIV. Per the germline V gene, CDR1 is LGHNT and CDR2 is FRNRAP. The V and J ends lost 2 bases and 9 bases respectively, with 8 bases between them. This CDR3 is built from 12 residues. Study findings and constraints: CDR3 lengths in HIV samples spanned a narrower range than controls.

This sequence originates from a man aged 50-59 years with HIV. The source material was unsorted PBMCs, sampled 5.3 years after starting antiretroviral therapy. The chain is built from TRBV12-5 and TRBJ2-1; the D is unclear. In nucleotides, the CDR3 is TGTGCTAGTGGTTTGCACCCGGTTGAGCAGTTCTTC. Translating it yields CASGLHPVEQFF.